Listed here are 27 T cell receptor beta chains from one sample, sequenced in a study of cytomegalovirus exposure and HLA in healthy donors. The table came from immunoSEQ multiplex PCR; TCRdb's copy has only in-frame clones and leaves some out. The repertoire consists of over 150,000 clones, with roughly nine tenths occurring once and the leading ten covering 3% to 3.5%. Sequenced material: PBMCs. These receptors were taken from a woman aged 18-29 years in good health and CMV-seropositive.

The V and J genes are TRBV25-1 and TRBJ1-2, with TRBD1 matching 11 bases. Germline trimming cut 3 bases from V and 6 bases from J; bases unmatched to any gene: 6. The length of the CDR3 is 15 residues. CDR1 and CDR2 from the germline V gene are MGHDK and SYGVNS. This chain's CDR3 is CASSDPGQGAHGYTF. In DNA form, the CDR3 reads TGTGCCAGCAGTGATCCCGGACAGGGGGCGCATGGCTACACCTTC.

CDR3 in DNA: TGCGCCAGCAGCTCCATTGGGGAGTACGAGCAGTACTTC. It is translated as CASSSIGEYEQYF. The rearrangement joins TRBV5-1 to TRBJ2-5, with D possibly matching TRBD2 (5 bases). The end of the DNA is better explained by TRBJ2-7, so the J call may be wrong. The CDR3 has 13 residues. The germline CDR1 and CDR2 sequences are SGHRS and YFSETQ.

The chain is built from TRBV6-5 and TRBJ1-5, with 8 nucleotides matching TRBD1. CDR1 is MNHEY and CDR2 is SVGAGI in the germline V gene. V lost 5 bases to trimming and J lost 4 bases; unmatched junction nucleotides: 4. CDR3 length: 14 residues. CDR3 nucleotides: TGTGCCAGCAGTCCGGGGACAGGAAATCAGCCCCAGCATTTT. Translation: CASSPGTGNQPQHF.

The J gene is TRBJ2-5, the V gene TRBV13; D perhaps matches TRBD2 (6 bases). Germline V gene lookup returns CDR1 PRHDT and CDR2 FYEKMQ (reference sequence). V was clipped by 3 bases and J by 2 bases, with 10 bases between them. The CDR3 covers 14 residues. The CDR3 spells CASSLGLEQETQYF. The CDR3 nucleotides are TGTGCCAGCAGCTTGGGACTGGAACAAGAGACCCAGTACTTC.

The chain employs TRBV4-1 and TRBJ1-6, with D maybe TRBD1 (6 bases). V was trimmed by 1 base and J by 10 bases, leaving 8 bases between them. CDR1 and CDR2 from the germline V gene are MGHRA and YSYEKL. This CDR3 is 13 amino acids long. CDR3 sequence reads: CASSQVTGSPLHF. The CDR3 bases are TGCGCCAGCAGCCAAGTTACAGGGTCACCCCTCCACTTT.

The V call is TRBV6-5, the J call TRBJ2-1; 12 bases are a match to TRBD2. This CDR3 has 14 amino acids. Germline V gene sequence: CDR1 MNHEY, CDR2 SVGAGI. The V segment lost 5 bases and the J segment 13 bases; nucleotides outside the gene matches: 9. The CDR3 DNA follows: TGTGCCAGCAGTCTCGGACTAGCGGGGCCCCCCCAGTTCTTC. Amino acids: CASSLGLAGPPQFF.

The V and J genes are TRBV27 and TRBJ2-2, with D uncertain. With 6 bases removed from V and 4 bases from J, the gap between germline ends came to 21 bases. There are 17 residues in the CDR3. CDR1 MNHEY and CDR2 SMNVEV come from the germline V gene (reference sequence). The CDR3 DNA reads TGTGCCAGCAGCCCAGACCTCCAGGAATCGGTCACCGGGGAGCTGTTTTTT. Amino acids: CASSPDLQESVTGELFF.

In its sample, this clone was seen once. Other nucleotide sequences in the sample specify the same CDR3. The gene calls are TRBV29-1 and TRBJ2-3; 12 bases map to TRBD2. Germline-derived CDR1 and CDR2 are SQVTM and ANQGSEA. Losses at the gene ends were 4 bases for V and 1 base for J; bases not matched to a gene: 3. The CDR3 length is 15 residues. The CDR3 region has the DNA TGCAGCGTTGGTAGACTAGCGGGGGGCACAGATACGCAGTATTTT. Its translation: CSVGRLAGGTDTQYF.

The CDR3 loop is CASSLTGVRTTEAFF. The CDR3, as DNA: TGTGCCAGCAGCTTAACCGGGGTACGGACCACTGAAGCTTTCTTT. This chain links TRBV7-9 with TRBJ1-1; D gene uncertain. The CDR3 has 15 amino acids. The V gene lost 2 bases and the J gene lost 4 bases, with 14 bases spanning the gap. Looked up from germline, CDR1 is SEHNR and CDR2 is FQNEAQ (reference sequence).

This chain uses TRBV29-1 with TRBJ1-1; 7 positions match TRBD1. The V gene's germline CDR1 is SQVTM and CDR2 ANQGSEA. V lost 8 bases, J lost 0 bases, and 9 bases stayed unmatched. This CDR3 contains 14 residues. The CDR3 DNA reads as TGCAGCACAATTAGGGACAGAATGAACACTGAAGCTTTCTTT. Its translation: CSTIRDRMNTEAFF.

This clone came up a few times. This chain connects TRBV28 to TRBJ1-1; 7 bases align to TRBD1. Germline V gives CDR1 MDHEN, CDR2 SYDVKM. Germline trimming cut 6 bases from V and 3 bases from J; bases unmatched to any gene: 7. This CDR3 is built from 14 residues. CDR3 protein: CASRVEGADTEAFF. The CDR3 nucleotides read TGTGCCAGCAGAGTGGAGGGGGCGGACACTGAAGCTTTCTTT.

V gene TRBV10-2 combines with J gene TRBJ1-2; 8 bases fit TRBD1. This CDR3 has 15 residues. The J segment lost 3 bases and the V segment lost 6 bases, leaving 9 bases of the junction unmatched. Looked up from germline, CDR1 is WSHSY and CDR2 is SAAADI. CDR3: CASRTRTGPYYGYTF. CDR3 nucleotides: TGCGCCAGCAGGACGAGGACAGGGCCGTACTATGGCTACACCTTC.

The CDR3 reads CASSTAPGQRYEQYF. The CDR3 DNA is TGTGCCAGTAGTACGGCACCGGGACAACGATACGAGCAGTACTTC. This chain connects TRBV19 to TRBJ2-7, with D perhaps matching TRBD1 (6 bases). The V end lost 4 bases, the J end lost 4 bases, and 17 bases lay between the germline ends. CDR1 and CDR2 from the germline V gene are LNHDA and SQIVND (reference sequence). The CDR3 is made up of 15 amino acids. The full variable domain, with the rest looked up from reference TRBV19 and TRBJ2-7, is DGGITQSPKYLFRKEGQNVTLSCEQNLNHDAMYWYRQDPGQGLRLIYYSQIVNDFQKGDIAEGYSVSREKKESFPLTVTSAQKNPTAFYLCASSTAPGQRYEQYFGPGTRLTVT.

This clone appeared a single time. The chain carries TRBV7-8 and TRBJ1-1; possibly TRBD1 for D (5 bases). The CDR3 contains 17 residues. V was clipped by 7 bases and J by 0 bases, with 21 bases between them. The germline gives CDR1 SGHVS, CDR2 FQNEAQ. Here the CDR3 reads CASTPRGAVALNTEAFF. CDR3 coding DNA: TGTGCCAGCACCCCACGTGGGGCAGTGGCCTTGAACACTGAAGCTTTCTTT.

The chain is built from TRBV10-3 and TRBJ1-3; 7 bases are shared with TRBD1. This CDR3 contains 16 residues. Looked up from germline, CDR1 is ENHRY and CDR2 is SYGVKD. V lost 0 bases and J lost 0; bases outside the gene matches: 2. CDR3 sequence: CAISESTGTSGNTIYF. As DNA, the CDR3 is TGTGCCATCAGTGAGTCGACAGGGACCTCTGGAAACACCATATATTTT.

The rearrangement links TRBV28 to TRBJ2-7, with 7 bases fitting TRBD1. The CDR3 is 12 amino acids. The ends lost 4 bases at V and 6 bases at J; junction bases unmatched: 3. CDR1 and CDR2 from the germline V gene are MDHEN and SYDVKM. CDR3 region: CASSSTGVEQYF. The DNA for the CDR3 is TGTGCCAGCAGTTCAACAGGGGTCGAGCAGTACTTC.

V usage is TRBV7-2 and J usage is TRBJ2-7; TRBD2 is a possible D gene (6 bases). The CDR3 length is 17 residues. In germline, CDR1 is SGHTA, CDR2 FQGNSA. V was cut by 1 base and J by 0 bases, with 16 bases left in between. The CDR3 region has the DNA TGTGCCAGCAGCTTAGTAGGAGTCGCTAGCGCCTCCTACGAGCAGTACTTC. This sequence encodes CASSLVGVASASYEQYF.

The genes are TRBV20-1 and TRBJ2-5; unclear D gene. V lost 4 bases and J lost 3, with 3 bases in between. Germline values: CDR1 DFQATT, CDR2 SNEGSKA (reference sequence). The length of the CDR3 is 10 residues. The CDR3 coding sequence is TGCAGTGCTATCAAAGAGACCCAGTACTTC. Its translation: CSAIKETQYF.

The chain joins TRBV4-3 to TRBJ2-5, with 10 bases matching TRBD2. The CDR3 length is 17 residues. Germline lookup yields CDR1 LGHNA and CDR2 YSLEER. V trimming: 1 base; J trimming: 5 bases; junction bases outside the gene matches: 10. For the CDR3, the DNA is TGCGCCAGCAGCCAAGGGGCTAGCGGGAGTTTGGGGGAGACCCAGTACTTC. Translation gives CASSQGASGSLGETQYF.

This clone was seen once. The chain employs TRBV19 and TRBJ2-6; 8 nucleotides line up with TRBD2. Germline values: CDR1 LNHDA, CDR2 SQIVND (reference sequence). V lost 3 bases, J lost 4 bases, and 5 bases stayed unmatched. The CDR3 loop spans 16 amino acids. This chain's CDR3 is CASSIPGGIGANVLTF. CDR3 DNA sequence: TGTGCCAGTAGTATCCCGGGAGGGATAGGGGCCAACGTCCTGACTTTC.

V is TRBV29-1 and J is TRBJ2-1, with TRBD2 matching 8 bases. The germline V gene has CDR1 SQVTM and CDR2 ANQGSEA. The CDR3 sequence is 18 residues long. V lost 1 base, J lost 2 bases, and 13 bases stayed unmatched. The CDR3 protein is CSVEAPSGLASPYNEQFF. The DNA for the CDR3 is TGCAGCGTTGAAGCCCCCTCCGGACTAGCATCTCCCTACAATGAGCAGTTCTTC.

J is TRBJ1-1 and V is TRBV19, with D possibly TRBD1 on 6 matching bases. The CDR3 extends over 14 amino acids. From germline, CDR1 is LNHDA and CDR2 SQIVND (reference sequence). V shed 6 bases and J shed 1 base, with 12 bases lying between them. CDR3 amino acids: CASSLGTPNTEAFF. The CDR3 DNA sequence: TGTGCCAGTAGCCTTGGGACACCGAACACTGAAGCTTTCTTT.

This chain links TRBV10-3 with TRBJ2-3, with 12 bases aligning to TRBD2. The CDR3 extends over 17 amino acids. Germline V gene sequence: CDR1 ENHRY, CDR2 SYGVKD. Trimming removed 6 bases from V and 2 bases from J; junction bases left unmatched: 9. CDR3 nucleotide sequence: TGTGCCATCAGGGCCACTAGCGGGGGGTACACCACAGATACGCAGTATTTT. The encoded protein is CAIRATSGGYTTDTQYF.

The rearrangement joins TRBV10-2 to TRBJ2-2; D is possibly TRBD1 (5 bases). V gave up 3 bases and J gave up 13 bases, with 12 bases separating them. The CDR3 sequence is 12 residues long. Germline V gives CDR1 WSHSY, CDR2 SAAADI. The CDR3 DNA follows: TGCGCCAGCAGTGATGCCAGGGTGGTGCTGTTTTTT. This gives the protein CASSDARVVLFF.

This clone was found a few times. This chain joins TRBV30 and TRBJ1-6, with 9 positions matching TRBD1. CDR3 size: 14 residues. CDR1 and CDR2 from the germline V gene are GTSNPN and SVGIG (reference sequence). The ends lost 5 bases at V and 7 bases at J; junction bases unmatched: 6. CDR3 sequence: CAWARDRVNSPLHF. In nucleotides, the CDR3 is TGTGCCTGGGCGCGGGACAGGGTCAATTCACCCCTCCACTTT.

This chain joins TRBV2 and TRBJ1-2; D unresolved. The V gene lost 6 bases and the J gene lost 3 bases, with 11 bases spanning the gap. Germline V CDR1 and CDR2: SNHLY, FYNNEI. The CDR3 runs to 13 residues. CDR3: CASSETRDYGYTF. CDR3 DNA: TGTGCCAGCAGCGAGACAAGAGACTATGGCTACACCTTC.

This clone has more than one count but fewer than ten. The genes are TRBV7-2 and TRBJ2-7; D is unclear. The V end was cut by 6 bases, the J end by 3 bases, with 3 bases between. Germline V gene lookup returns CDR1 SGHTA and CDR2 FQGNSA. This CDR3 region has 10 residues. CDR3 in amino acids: CASSLYEQYF. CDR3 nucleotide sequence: TGTGCCAGCAGTCTCTACGAGCAGTACTTC.